The 5 T cell receptor beta chains below were found in one sample sequenced in a study of T cells after yellow fever vaccination. TCRdb re-derived calls from the 5' RACE reads in MiXCR, one entry per CDR3 protein. The sample has about 340,000 distinct CDR3 sequences, 8.7% seen once. This specimen consisted of PBMCs, obtained on the day of the first yellow fever vaccination. The receptors come from a young man who received the YFV17D yellow fever vaccine.

In its sample, this clonotype was seen a few times. This chain uses TRBV5-1 with TRBJ2-3; 7 bases line up with TRBD1. Germline assignment: CDR1 SGHRS and CDR2 YFSETQ. This CDR3 comprises 12 residues. Trimming at V came to 4 bases and at J to 6 bases, leaving 2 bases not matched to a gene. The CDR3 loop is CASSGGQDTQYF. The CDR3 DNA follows: TGCGCCAGCAGCGGGGGACAGGATACGCAGTATTTT.

J is TRBJ1-1 and V is TRBV7-9; D gene ambiguous. The germline gives CDR1 SEHNR, CDR2 FQNEAQ (reference sequence). The V end lost 3 bases, the J end lost 5 bases, and 7 bases lay between the germline ends. The CDR3 extends over 12 amino acids. CDR3 DNA sequence: TGTGCCAGCAGCTTCGATATTACTGAAGCTTTCTTT. The encoded protein is CASSFDITEAFF.

This clonotype has only a few counts. The gene calls are TRBV3-1 and TRBJ2-1; 8 nucleotides align to TRBD2. The germline CDR1 and CDR2 sequences are LGHDT and YNNKEL (reference sequence). V was clipped by 4 bases and J by 3 bases; unmatched bases: 5. The CDR3 consists of 15 residues. For the CDR3, the DNA is TGTGCCAGCAGCCCATGGCGGGGGGTCTACAATGAGCAGTTCTTC. Protein: CASSPWRGVYNEQFF.

The sample holds many counts of this clonotype. The genes are TRBV7-2 and TRBJ2-1, with 9 positions matching TRBD1. Germline CDR1 and CDR2: SGHTA and FQGNSA. The CDR3 length is 13 residues. The junction had 6 bases not matched to a gene; V was cut back by 3 bases and J by 12 bases. This CDR3 is CASSLGQGRAQFF. CDR3 sequence (DNA): TGTGCCAGCAGCTTGGGACAGGGTCGCGCGCAGTTCTTC.

This clonotype was seen many times. The V gene is TRBV7-2, the J gene TRBJ2-2; the match to TRBD1 covers 9 bases. Germline-derived CDR1 and CDR2 are SGHTA and FQGNSA. The CDR3 has 16 residues. The trim removed 4 bases at V and 7 bases at J, leaving 10 bases unmatched. CDR3 loop: CASSSATGGVVGELFF. DNA of the CDR3: TGTGCCAGCAGCTCAGCGACAGGGGGTGTTGTCGGGGAGCTGTTTTTT.